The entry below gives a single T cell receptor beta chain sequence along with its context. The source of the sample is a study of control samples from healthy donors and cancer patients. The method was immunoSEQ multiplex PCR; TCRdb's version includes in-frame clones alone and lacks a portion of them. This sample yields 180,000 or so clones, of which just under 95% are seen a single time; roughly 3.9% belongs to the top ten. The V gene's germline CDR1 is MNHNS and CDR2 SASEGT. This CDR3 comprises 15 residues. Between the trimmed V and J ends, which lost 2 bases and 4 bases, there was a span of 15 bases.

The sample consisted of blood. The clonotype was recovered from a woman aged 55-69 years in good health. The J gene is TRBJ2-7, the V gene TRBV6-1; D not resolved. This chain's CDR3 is CASSESIWFRYEQYF. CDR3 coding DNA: TGTGCCAGCAGTGAAAGTATCTGGTTCAGGTACGAGCAGTACTTC.